Following are 29 T cell receptor beta chains from one sample sequenced in a study of long-term antiretroviral therapy in people with HIV. The run of the v3.0 immunoSEQ assay was at survey level. Only in-frame clones appear in the TCRdb table, and some are missing; sequencing was by immunoSEQ multiplex PCR. The table records tens of thousands of clones, roughly 85% of them present only once. The specimen comprised unsorted PBMCs, sampled approximately 3.5 years after starting antiretroviral therapy. The origin of the receptors is a man between 18 and 29 years old with HIV.

The V call is TRBV27, the J call TRBJ2-7; no clear D. There are 14 residues in the CDR3. Germline lookup yields CDR1 MNHEY and CDR2 SMNVEV (reference sequence). V gave up 0 bases and J gave up 7 bases, with 13 bases separating them. The CDR3 region is CASSLSPGAREQYF. CDR3 sequence (DNA): TGTGCCAGCAGTTTATCCCCGGGCGCTCGGGAGCAGTACTTC.

Only one count was recorded for this clone. V gene TRBV10-3 combines with J gene TRBJ1-1; D is perhaps TRBD1 (6 bases). Germline CDR1 reads ENHRY; CDR2 reads SYGVKD. Deletions cut 2 bases from V and 0 bases from J, with 13 bases between. CDR3 length: 16 amino acids. The CDR3 region is CAISEALGGLNTEAFF. The CDR3 region has the DNA TGTGCCATCAGTGAGGCGCTCGGGGGGCTGAACACTGAAGCTTTCTTT.

V usage is TRBV29-1 and J usage is TRBJ2-2; a possible D gene is TRBD2 (5 bases). V was shortened by 7 bases and J by 3 bases, with 12 bases between the two germline ends. Germline assignment: CDR1 SQVTM and CDR2 ANQGSEA. The CDR3 has 13 residues. CDR3 amino acids: CSAKGADTGELFF. Written as DNA, the CDR3 is TGCAGCGCTAAGGGAGCGGACACCGGGGAGCTGTTTTTT.

The genes are TRBV20-1 and TRBJ2-7; 7 nucleotides match TRBD2. Germline V gene data show CDR1 as DFQATT and CDR2 as SNEGSKA (reference sequence). CDR3 size: 11 residues. The V and J ends lost 6 bases and 6 bases, in that order; junction bases with no gene match: 5. In nucleotides, the CDR3 is TGCAGTGCCGCCGGGGAGGGCGAGCAGTACTTC. Its protein product is CSAAGEGEQYF.

The chain joins TRBV27 to TRBJ2-3; possibly TRBD2 for D (6 bases). The CDR3 is 15 amino acids. Trimming removed 10 bases from V and 0 bases from J, with 17 bases in between. CDR1 and CDR2 from the germline V gene are MNHEY and SMNVEV (reference sequence). The CDR3 region is CAISPAGRSTDTQYF. The CDR3 nucleotides read TGTGCCATTTCCCCGGCGGGGAGAAGCACAGATACGCAGTATTTT.

This chain uses TRBV2 with TRBJ1-2; unclear D gene. In germline, CDR1 is SNHLY, CDR2 FYNNEI. V shed 7 bases and J shed 4 bases, with 13 bases lying between them. The CDR3 length is 13 residues. In DNA form, the CDR3 reads TGTGCCAGCATTCCGGACGGGAGCTATGGCTACACCTTC. This codes for CASIPDGSYGYTF.

This chain joins TRBV5-1 and TRBJ2-7, with D possibly matching TRBD1 (7 bases). Deletions cut 1 base from V and 5 bases from J, with 10 bases between. From germline, CDR1 is SGHRS and CDR2 YFSETQ. The CDR3 is 13 residues long. The CDR3: CASSLTGEDEQYF. CDR3 DNA: TGCGCCAGCAGCTTGACAGGGGAGGACGAGCAGTACTTC.

This chain joins TRBV5-1 and TRBJ2-7; 10 positions agree with TRBD2. Germline V lookup: CDR1 SGHRS, CDR2 YFSETQ. The J segment lost 3 bases and the V segment lost 2 bases, leaving 5 bases of the junction unmatched. The CDR3 consists of 15 residues. The CDR3 sequence is CASSFEREGLYEQYF. DNA of the CDR3: TGCGCCAGCAGCTTCGAGCGGGAGGGCCTCTACGAGCAGTACTTC. The whole variable domain, remainder taken from reference TRBV5-1 and TRBJ2-7, is KAGVTQTPRYLIKTRGQQVTLSCSPISGHRSVSWYQQTPGQGLQFLFEYFSETQRNKGNFPGRFSGRQFSNSRSEMNVSTLELGDSALYLCASSFEREGLYEQYFGPGTRLTVT.

The gene calls are TRBV7-8 and TRBJ2-5; 7 positions agree with TRBD2. Germline assignment: CDR1 SGHVS and CDR2 FQNEAQ. J lost 4 bases, V lost 1 base, and 0 bases had no gene match. The CDR3 totals 13 residues. The CDR3 DNA sequence: TGTGCCAGCAGCTTAGGACTAGCAGAGACCCAGTACTTC. Translated, it gives CASSLGLAETQYF.

The chain couples TRBV19 to TRBJ2-7; TRBD2 matches at 10 bases. The CDR3 runs to 16 residues. V trimming: 5 bases; J trimming: 2 bases; junction bases outside the gene matches: 9. Looked up from germline, CDR1 is LNHDA and CDR2 is SQIVND (reference sequence). Here the CDR3 DNA reads TGTGCCAGTAGTCCAGGAGGGGGACTAGCGCCCTACGAGCAGTACTTC. Its protein is CASSPGGGLAPYEQYF.

This clone has just a few counts. This sequence joins TRBV10-3 and TRBJ2-7, with D uncertain. Looked up from germline, CDR1 is ENHRY and CDR2 is SYGVKD. The V end lost 7 bases, the J end lost 3 bases, and 13 bases lay between the germline ends. The length of the CDR3 is 13 residues. For the CDR3, the DNA is TGTGCCATCAAGGGAAACGACGGCTACGAGCAGTACTTC. Protein sequence: CAIKGNDGYEQYF.

CDR3 residues: CASSPIGQVPSYEQYF. Written as DNA, the CDR3 is TGTGCCAGCAGCCCAATCGGGCAGGTACCCTCCTACGAGCAGTACTTC. The chain recombines TRBV7-8 with TRBJ2-7; no clear D. CDR1 is SGHVS, CDR2 FQNEAQ, per germline. The germline V and J ends were trimmed by 5 bases and 0 bases, with 17 bases remaining between them. This CDR3 region has 16 residues.

The genes are TRBV19 and TRBJ1-5; D is unclear. The CDR3 is made up of 14 amino acids. V was clipped by 10 bases and J by 0 bases, with 13 bases between them. The germline CDR1 and CDR2 sequences are LNHDA and SQIVND (reference sequence). The CDR3, as DNA: TGTGCCACTTCGTGGGAATATAGCAATCAGCCCCAGCATTTT. Translating it yields CATSWEYSNQPQHF.

This sequence joins TRBV28 and TRBJ1-3, with D hard to call. In germline, CDR1 is MDHEN, CDR2 SYDVKM. This CDR3 has 11 residues. V lost 10 bases and J lost 0, with 4 bases in between. As DNA, the CDR3 is TGTGCCACAAACTCTGGAAACACCATATATTTT. Residues: CATNSGNTIYF.

The DNA of the CDR3 is TGTGCCAGCAGCCCAAGGAAGGGGACAGCCGACTACGAGCAGTACTTC. Translation: CASSPRKGTADYEQYF. The chain employs TRBV9 and TRBJ2-7; 7 bases line up with TRBD1. V lost 4 bases, J lost 3 bases, and 13 bases stayed unmatched. Germline lookup yields CDR1 SGDLS and CDR2 YYNGEE. The CDR3 has 16 residues.

This chain connects TRBV10-3 to TRBJ1-2; the match to TRBD1 covers 9 bases. V lost 3 bases to trimming and J lost 4 bases; unmatched junction nucleotides: 12. This CDR3 region has 17 residues. The germline gives CDR1 ENHRY, CDR2 SYGVKD. CDR3 bases: TGTGCCATCAGTGATCCGCCGGGACAGGGATGGGGCTATGGCTACACCTTC. Encoded protein: CAISDPPGQGWGYGYTF.

The rearrangement uses TRBV15 and TRBJ2-7; 7 bases fit TRBD1. CDR3 size: 15 residues. Germline V gives CDR1 LNHNV, CDR2 YYDKDF (reference sequence). Trimming cost V 0 bases and J 4 bases; bases outside gene matches: 6. CDR3 sequence reads: CATSRDLGQLYEQYF. The CDR3 DNA sequence: TGTGCCACCAGCAGAGACTTGGGACAGTTATACGAGCAGTACTTC.

By proportion, this clone is medium-sized (0.01 to 0.1%). Additional DNA sequences in this sample encode the identical CDR3. This chain connects TRBV6-1 to TRBJ1-5; 8 nucleotides align to TRBD1. The CDR3 loop spans 15 amino acids. Germline CDR1 MNHNS, CDR2 SASEGT. J lost 4 bases, V lost 2 bases, and 4 bases had no gene match. CDR3 DNA: TGTGCCAGCAGTGAAATCACAGGGGGAAATCAGCCCCAGCATTTT. Amino acid sequence: CASSEITGGNQPQHF.

The genes are TRBV27 and TRBJ1-2; D remains unclear. Germline assignment: CDR1 MNHEY and CDR2 SMNVEV (reference sequence). V lost 4 bases to trimming and J lost 4 bases, with 16 bases between them. CDR3 length: 15 residues. CDR3 sequence: CASSSGGLDFYGYTF. The CDR3 DNA is TGTGCCAGCAGTTCGGGAGGCCTCGACTTCTATGGCTACACCTTC.

The chain combines TRBV5-1 with TRBJ2-7, with 12 bases identical to TRBD1. Germline V lookup: CDR1 SGHRS, CDR2 YFSETQ. This CDR3 has 15 amino acids. The junction had 9 bases not matched to a gene; V was cut back by 4 bases and J by 7 bases. The chain's CDR3 is CASSQAGQGAREQYF. The CDR3 coding sequence is TGCGCCAGCAGCCAGGCGGGACAGGGGGCGAGGGAGCAGTACTTC.

DNA of the CDR3: TGTGCCAGCAGCTGGGGACAGGGGGTTGTCTCCTACGAGCAGTACTTC. Translating it yields CASSWGQGVVSYEQYF. The chain carries TRBV7-9 and TRBJ2-7; TRBD1 agrees at 11 bases. The trim removed 4 bases at V and 0 bases at J, leaving 5 bases unmatched. The V gene's germline CDR1 is SEHNR and CDR2 FQNEAQ (reference sequence). This CDR3 spans 16 amino acids.

The chain uses TRBV4-3 and TRBJ1-2, with TRBD1 matching 8 bases. The J segment lost 7 bases and the V segment lost 1 base, leaving 5 bases of the junction unmatched. This CDR3 has 14 residues. Germline CDR1 reads LGHNA; CDR2 reads YSLEER. CDR3 coding DNA: TGCGCCAGCAGCCAAGGGACAGGGTCTATTGGCTACACCTTC. Its translation: CASSQGTGSIGYTF.

The chain is built from TRBV10-3 and TRBJ1-2; TRBD1 is a possible D gene (5 bases). The ends were cut back, 4 bases at V and 3 bases at J, with 9 bases in the middle. Germline V gene data show CDR1 as ENHRY and CDR2 as SYGVKD. This CDR3 has 13 amino acids. CDR3 sequence (DNA): TGTGCCATCAGTGCGCTGGGGGACTATGGCTACACCTTC. Residues: CAISALGDYGYTF.

This clone was recorded once. The CDR3 DNA reads as TGTGCCAGCAGTCCACTCGGGATTTCCTACAATGAGCAGTTCTTC. This encodes CASSPLGISYNEQFF. V gene TRBV27 combines with J gene TRBJ2-1; tentatively, D is TRBD2 (5 bases). Germline assignment: CDR1 MNHEY and CDR2 SMNVEV (reference sequence). This CDR3 region has 15 residues. The V and J ends lost 5 bases and 1 base respectively, with 12 bases between them.

The V call is TRBV29-1, the J call TRBJ2-7; D possibly corresponds to TRBD2 (6 bases). The CDR3 spans 13 residues. Germline loops: CDR1 SQVTM, CDR2 ANQGSEA. The germline V and J ends were trimmed by 6 bases and 0 bases, with 12 bases remaining between them. DNA for the CDR3: TGCAGCGTCCGCACTAGCTACTCCTACGAGCAGTACTTC. Its protein is CSVRTSYSYEQYF.

The V and J genes are TRBV5-1 and TRBJ2-7, with D possibly called TRBD1 or TRBD2 (5 bases each). Germline lookup yields CDR1 SGHRS and CDR2 YFSETQ. The CDR3 has 12 residues. Trimming removed 4 bases from V and 4 bases from J, with 9 bases in between. CDR3 protein: CASSGDLYEQYF. DNA for the CDR3: TGCGCCAGCAGCGGGGACCTTTACGAGCAGTACTTC. The full variable domain, with the rest looked up from reference TRBV5-1 and TRBJ2-7, is KAGVTQTPRYLIKTRGQQVTLSCSPISGHRSVSWYQQTPGQGLQFLFEYFSETQRNKGNFPGRFSGRQFSNSRSEMNVSTLELGDSALYLCASSGDLYEQYFGPGTRLTVT.

The rearrangement links TRBV4-1 to TRBJ2-7, with a weak D call TRBD1 (6 bases). Germline V gene sequence: CDR1 MGHRA, CDR2 YSYEKL. The CDR3 is 19 residues long. Trimming stripped 0 bases from V and 1 base from J, with 22 bases between. The chain's CDR3 is CASSQDPGVREGGSYEQYF. CDR3 DNA sequence: TGCGCCAGCAGCCAAGATCCAGGGGTTCGCGAGGGTGGGTCCTACGAGCAGTACTTC.

The CDR3 DNA follows: TGTGCCAGTAGTTTCTCCGGGACAGCGAACAATCAGCCCCAGCATTTT. This sequence encodes CASSFSGTANNQPQHF. The V gene is TRBV19, the J gene TRBJ1-5; 7 bases are shared with TRBD1. The junction had 10 bases not matched to a gene; V was cut back by 5 bases and J by 3 bases. The CDR3 is 16 residues long. Germline V gene data show CDR1 as LNHDA and CDR2 as SQIVND (reference sequence).

The chain couples TRBV5-1 to TRBJ1-4, with D hard to call. The CDR3 is 13 amino acids. V lost 0 bases, J lost 5 bases, and 5 bases lay in between. Germline CDR1 SGHRS, CDR2 YFSETQ. CDR3 in amino acids: CASSLEPNEKLFF. The CDR3 DNA reads TGCGCCAGCAGCTTGGAGCCGAATGAAAAACTGTTTTTT.